These T cell receptor beta chains were read from a single sample in a study of blood T cell repertoires in COVID-19. TCRdb's copy holds only in-frame clones and misses some; the assay was immunoSEQ multiplex PCR. The sample contains fewer than 30,000 clones, 70% to 90% of which appear only once. Sequenced input: peripheral blood. These TCRs come from a woman of 80 years or more with COVID-19, enrolled during active disease. The CDR3 runs from the conserved cysteine through the conserved F or W. The order of the fields is D gene, J gene, V gene, CDR3 DNA, CDR3 protein. The D gene is left open where the match is weak.

d_call: NA
j_call: TRBJ2-3
v_call: TRBV5-6
cdr3_nt: TGTGCCAGCAGAGGCGGACAGTTGGTAGATACGCAGTATTTT
cdr3_aa: CASRGGQLVDTQYF

d_call: TRBD2
j_call: TRBJ2-3
v_call: TRBV18
cdr3_nt: TGTGCCAGCTCACCAGGACTAGCGGGGACCACAGATACGCAGTATTTT
cdr3_aa: CASSPGLAGTTDTQYF

d_call: NA
j_call: TRBJ1-5
v_call: TRBV11-2
cdr3_nt: TGTGCCAGCAGCCCCCCGGGGGTCTCTCAGCCCCAGCATTTT
cdr3_aa: CASSPPGVSQPQHF

d_call: NA
j_call: TRBJ1-1
v_call: TRBV12-3/TRBV12-4
cdr3_nt: TGTGCCAGCAGTTTACAGATAAACACTGAAGCTTTCTTT
cdr3_aa: CASSLQINTEAFF

d_call: NA
j_call: TRBJ2-5
v_call: TRBV11-2
cdr3_nt: TGTGCCAGCAGCTTAGATACGGGGAGGGAGACCCAGTACTTC
cdr3_aa: CASSLDTGRETQYF

d_call: TRBD1
j_call: TRBJ1-1
v_call: TRBV2
cdr3_nt: TGTGCCAGCAGTGGCCAGGGGGTTAGGACTGAAGCTTTCTTT
cdr3_aa: CASSGQGVRTEAFF

d_call: TRBD1
j_call: TRBJ1-3
v_call: TRBV2
cdr3_nt: TGTGCCAGCAGTGCCCCGACAGGGTCTGGAAACACCATATATTTT
cdr3_aa: CASSAPTGSGNTIYF

d_call: NA
j_call: TRBJ1-5
v_call: TRBV19
cdr3_nt: TGTGCCAGTAGAAAGCAGGGTAGCCAGCCCCAGCATTTT
cdr3_aa: CASRKQGSQPQHF

d_call: NA
j_call: TRBJ2-5
v_call: TRBV6-6
cdr3_nt: TGTGCCAGCTCTAAAACCGGGGGGCCCCAAGAGACCCAGTACTTC
cdr3_aa: CASSKTGGPQETQYF

d_call: TRBD2
j_call: TRBJ2-1
v_call: TRBV3-1/TRBV3-2
cdr3_nt: TGTGCCAGCAGCCCAACACTAGCGGGGGGATACAATGAGCAGTTCTTC
cdr3_aa: CASSPTLAGGYNEQFF

d_call: NA
j_call: TRBJ1-2
v_call: TRBV5-4
cdr3_nt: TGTGCCAGCAGCCCCCGGACAGCCAACTATGGCTACACCTTC
cdr3_aa: CASSPRTANYGYTF

d_call: TRBD1
j_call: TRBJ1-2
v_call: TRBV5-1
cdr3_nt: TGCGCCAGCAGCTTAAACCCGGGACAGGGGGACTCCGGCTACACCTTC
cdr3_aa: CASSLNPGQGDSGYTF

d_call: TRBD2
j_call: TRBJ2-5
v_call: TRBV2
cdr3_nt: TGTGCCAGCAGTGGGGGTGGGTTAGCGGGAGGAGAGACCCAGTACTTC
cdr3_aa: CASSGGGLAGGETQYF

d_call: NA
j_call: TRBJ1-1
v_call: TRBV29-1
cdr3_nt: TGCAGCGTATCAGGGTTCCGGGGGACTGAAGCTTTCTTT
cdr3_aa: CSVSGFRGTEAFF

d_call: TRBD1
j_call: TRBJ1-1
v_call: TRBV6-5
cdr3_nt: TGTGCCAGCAGTTACTCGACCAGGGGGATGAACACTGAAGCTTTCTTT
cdr3_aa: CASSYSTRGMNTEAFF